This is a list of T cell receptor beta chains from one sample in a study of blood T cells in healthy people across ages. TCRdb reanalysed the 5' RACE reads using MiXCR and keeps one entry per CDR3 protein. Among hundreds of thousands of distinct CDR3 sequences, roughly 44% were seen once, and the ten largest hold approximately 20%. The sequenced sample was blood. These receptors were obtained from a man in his fifties or sixties in good health. Both conserved end residues are part of each CDR3. A D gene is named only where the DNA matches it firmly. Size values are once, few and many counts, or a class for expanded clones, and some rows have none.

>TRBV7-9|TRBJ2-5|-|few
TGTGCCAGCAGCTTAACCGGCCCCCCGGGCGAAGAGACCCAGTACTTC
CASSLTGPPGEETQYF
>TRBV5-1|TRBJ1-3|-|few
TGCGCCAGCAGCTCGGACACTTATGGGGGAAACACCATATATTTT
CASSSDTYGGNTIYF
>TRBV12-3/TRBV12-4|TRBJ2-7|-|-
TGTGCCAGCAGTTTTTCTACAGAATACGAGCAGTACTTC
CASSFSTEYEQYF
>TRBV20-1|TRBJ2-6|-|-
TGCAGTGCTGTACGATTGGGGTCTGGGGCCAACGTCCTGACTTTC
CSAVRLGSGANVLTF
>TRBV29-1|TRBJ2-1|-|-
TGCAGCGTCAATGGGGAGGTAGGGCACTCCTACAATGAGCAGTTCTTC
CSVNGEVGHSYNEQFF
>TRBV25-1|TRBJ1-1|TRBD1|-
TGTGCCAGCAGTGCTTACCGGGACAGCGAAGCTTTCTTT
CASSAYRDSEAFF
>TRBV7-9|TRBJ1-6|-|-
TGTGCCAGCAGCTTTCGAGGGGACGGGAATTCACCCCTCCACTTT
CASSFRGDGNSPLHF
>TRBV27|TRBJ2-1|TRBD2|few
TGTGCCAGCGGGAAGACTAGCGGGGGGATCAATGAGCAGTTCTTC
CASGKTSGGINEQFF
>TRBV20-1|TRBJ1-1|TRBD1|-
TGCAGTGCGGGGGGACAGGGTTCGGGCACTGAAGCTTTCTTT
CSAGGQGSGTEAFF
>TRBV28|TRBJ2-4|-|-
TGTGCCAGCAGCCCGACCGGGACGAATGGAAACATTCAGTACTTC
CASSPTGTNGNIQYF
>TRBV27|TRBJ1-5|-|-
TGTGCCAGCAGCAGGGGACCTTATCAGCCCCAGCATTTT
CASSRGPYQPQHF
>TRBV24-1|TRBJ2-7|-|many
TGTGCCACCAACCGATCCTACGAGCAGTACTTC
CATNRSYEQYF
>TRBV20-1|TRBJ1-4|-|-
TGCAGTGCTAGATCAGGACCTAATGAAAAACTGTTTTTT
CSARSGPNEKLFF
>TRBV10-2|TRBJ1-5|-|few
TGCGCCAGCAGTGGCTCGGCAGTCAATCAGCCCCAGCATTTT
CASSGSAVNQPQHF
>TRBV12-3/TRBV12-4|TRBJ1-1|-|-
TGTGCCAGCAGTTTGGGGTTTGGGACGAACACTGAAGCTTTCTTT
CASSLGFGTNTEAFF
>TRBV6-1|TRBJ2-1|TRBD1|few
TGTGCCAGCAGGAGGACAGGCCTTGCTTCCTACAATGAGCAGTTCTTC
CASRRTGLASYNEQFF
>TRBV7-9|TRBJ2-5|-|-
TGTGCCAGCGACAGTACGGGGACCCAGTACTTC
CASDSTGTQYF
>TRBV28|TRBJ2-7|-|-
TGTGCCAGCAGTAACGACCGCCGGGACCGCATCTCCTACGAGCAGTACTTC
CASSNDRRDRISYEQYF
>TRBV28|TRBJ1-4|TRBD1|few
TGTGCCAGCAGTTTAAGCAGGGGGCGCGAAAAACTGTTTTTT
CASSLSRGREKLFF